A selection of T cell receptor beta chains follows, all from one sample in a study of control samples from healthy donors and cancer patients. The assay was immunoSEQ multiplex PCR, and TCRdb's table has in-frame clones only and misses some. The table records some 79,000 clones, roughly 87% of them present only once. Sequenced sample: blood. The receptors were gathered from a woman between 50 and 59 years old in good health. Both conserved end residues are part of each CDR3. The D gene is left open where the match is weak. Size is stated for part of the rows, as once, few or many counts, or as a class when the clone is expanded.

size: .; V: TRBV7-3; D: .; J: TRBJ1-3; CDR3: CASSFADIFLQIGTFSGNTIYF; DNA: TGTGCCAGCAGCTTTGCCGACATATTTTTGCAAATTGGGACCTTCTCTGGAAACACCATATATTTT
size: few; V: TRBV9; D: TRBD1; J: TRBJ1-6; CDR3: CASSAGQLNSPLHF; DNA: TGTGCCAGCAGCGCGGGACAGCTAAATTCACCCCTCCACTTT
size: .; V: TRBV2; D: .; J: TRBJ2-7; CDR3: CASRGLYEQYF; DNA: TGTGCCAGCAGGGGACTCTACGAGCAGTACTTC
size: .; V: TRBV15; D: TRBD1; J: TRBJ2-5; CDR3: CATSGRGYQETQYF; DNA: TGTGCCACCAGCGGCAGGGGGTACCAAGAGACCCAGTACTTC
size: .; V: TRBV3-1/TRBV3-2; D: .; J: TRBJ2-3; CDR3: CASSRAGTSTDTQYF; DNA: TGTGCCAGCAGCCGCGCCGGGACTAGCACAGATACGCAGTATTTT
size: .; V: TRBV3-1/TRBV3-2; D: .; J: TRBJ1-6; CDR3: CASSHIRSNRQYSPPLHF; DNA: TGTGCCAGCAGCCACATACGATCGAACAGGCAATATTCGCCCCCCCTCCACTTT
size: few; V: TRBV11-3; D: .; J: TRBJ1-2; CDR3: CASSLSGRGDETF; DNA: TGTGCCAGCAGCTTGTCGGGCAGGGGAGACGAGACCTTC
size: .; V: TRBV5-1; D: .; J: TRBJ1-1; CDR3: CASSRDGWGASEAFF; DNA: TGCGCCAGCAGCCGGGATGGGTGGGGGGCCTCTGAAGCTTTCTTT
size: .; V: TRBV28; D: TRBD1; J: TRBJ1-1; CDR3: CASSLDRVNTEAFF; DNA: TGTGCCAGCAGTTTGGACAGGGTGAACACTGAAGCTTTCTTT
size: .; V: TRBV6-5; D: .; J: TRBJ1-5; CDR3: CASSLEAGVNQPQHF; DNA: TGTGCCAGCAGTTTAGAGGCAGGGGTCAATCAGCCCCAGCATTTT
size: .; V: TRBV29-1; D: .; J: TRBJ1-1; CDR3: CSVTERGNTEAFF; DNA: TGCAGCGTGACAGAAAGGGGGAACACTGAAGCTTTCTTT
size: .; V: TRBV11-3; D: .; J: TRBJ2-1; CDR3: CASSSRTGNEQFF; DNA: TGTGCCAGCAGCTCCCGGACGGGAAATGAGCAGTTCTTC
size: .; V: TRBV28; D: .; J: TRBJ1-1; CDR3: CASLRASVNTEAFF; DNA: TGTGCCAGCCTCAGGGCGTCAGTGAACACTGAAGCTTTCTTT
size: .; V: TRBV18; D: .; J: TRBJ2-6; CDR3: CASSPGSLGSVNSGANVLTF; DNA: TGTGCCAGCTCACCAGGCAGTTTGGGAAGCGTTAACTCTGGGGCCAACGTCCTGACTTTC
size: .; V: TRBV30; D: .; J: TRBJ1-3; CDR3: CAWSVGGTGTSGNTIYF; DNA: TGTGCCTGGAGTGTAGGAGGTACGGGCACCTCTGGAAACACCATATATTTT
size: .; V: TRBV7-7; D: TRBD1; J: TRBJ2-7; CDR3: CASSSGQGPLYEQYF; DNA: TGTGCTAGCAGCTCCGGACAGGGGCCACTCTACGAGCAGTACTTC
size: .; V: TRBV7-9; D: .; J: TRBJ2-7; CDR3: CASSLGAGREQYF; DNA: TGTGCCAGCAGCTTAGGGGCAGGGAGGGAGCAGTACTTC
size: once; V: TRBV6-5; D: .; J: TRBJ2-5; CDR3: CASRLWETQYF; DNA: TGTGCCAGCAGACTCTGGGAGACCCAGTACTTC
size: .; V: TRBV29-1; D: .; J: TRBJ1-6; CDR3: CSVRTEWSSPLHF; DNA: TGCAGCGTTAGGACAGAATGGAGTTCACCCCTCCACTTT
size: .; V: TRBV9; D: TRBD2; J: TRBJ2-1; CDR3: CASSVMQRVGLAEQFF; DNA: TGTGCCAGCAGCGTAATGCAACGTGTCGGACTAGCGGAGCAGTTCTTC
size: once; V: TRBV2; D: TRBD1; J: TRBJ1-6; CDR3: CASSVEGQGGNSPLHF; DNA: TGTGCCAGCAGTGTCGAGGGACAGGGAGGTAATTCACCCCTCCACTTT
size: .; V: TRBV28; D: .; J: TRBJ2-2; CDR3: CASGPELAELFF; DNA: TGTGCCAGCGGCCCTGAGCTGGCGGAGCTGTTTTTT
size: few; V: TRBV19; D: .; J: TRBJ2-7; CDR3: CASSPKPSAEQYF; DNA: TGTGCCAGTAGTCCGAAACCCTCTGCCGAGCAGTACTTC
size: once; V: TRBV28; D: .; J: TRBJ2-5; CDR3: CASRRGGEETQYF; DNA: TGTGCCAGCAGAAGAGGGGGGGAGGAGACCCAGTACTTC
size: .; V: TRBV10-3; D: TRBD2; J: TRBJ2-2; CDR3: CAISPRPSGGTGELFF; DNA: TGTGCCATCAGTCCGCGCCCCTCGGGGGGTACGGGGGAGCTGTTTTTT
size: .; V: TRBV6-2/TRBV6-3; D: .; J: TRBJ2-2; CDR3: CASSTLDERVSGELFF; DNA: TGTGCCAGCAGCACCTTGGACGAGAGGGTTTCCGGGGAGCTGTTTTTT
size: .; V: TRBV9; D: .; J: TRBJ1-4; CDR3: CASSEEGGRYNEKLFF; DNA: TGTGCCAGCAGCGAAGAGGGGGGCAGGTATAATGAAAAACTGTTTTTT
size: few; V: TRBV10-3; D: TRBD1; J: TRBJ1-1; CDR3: CAISGTGGNTEAFF; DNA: TGTGCCATCAGTGGGACAGGGGGCAACACTGAAGCTTTCTTT
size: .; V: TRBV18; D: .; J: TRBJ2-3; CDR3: CASSPVLAIDTQYF; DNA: TGTGCCAGCTCACCCGTACTAGCAATAGATACGCAGTATTTT
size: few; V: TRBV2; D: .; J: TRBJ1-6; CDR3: CASNEGNSPLHF; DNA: TGTGCCAGCAACGAAGGAAATTCACCCCTCCACTTT
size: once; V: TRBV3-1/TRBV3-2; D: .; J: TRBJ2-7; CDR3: CASSNGIPAEQYF; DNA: TGTGCCAGCAGCAACGGGATTCCAGCCGAGCAGTACTTC
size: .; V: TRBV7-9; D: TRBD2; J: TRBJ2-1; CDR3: CASSLRRTSGSRNEQFF; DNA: TGTGCCAGCAGCTTAAGGCGGACTAGCGGGAGTAGAAATGAGCAGTTCTTC
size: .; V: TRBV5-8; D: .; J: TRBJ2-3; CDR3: CASRATFTQYF; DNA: TGTGCCAGCCGTGCGACCTTTACGCAGTATTTT
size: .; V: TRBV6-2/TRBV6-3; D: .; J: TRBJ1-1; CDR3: CASSYSGRNTEAFF; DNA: TGTGCCAGCAGTTACTCGGGCAGGAACACTGAAGCTTTCTTT
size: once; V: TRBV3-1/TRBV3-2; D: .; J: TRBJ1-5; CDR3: CASSLQNQPQHF; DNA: TGTGCCAGCAGTCTCCAGAATCAGCCCCAGCATTTT
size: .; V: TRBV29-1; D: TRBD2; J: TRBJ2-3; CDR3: CSGSGSTDTQYF; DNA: TGCAGCGGTAGCGGGAGCACAGATACGCAGTATTTT
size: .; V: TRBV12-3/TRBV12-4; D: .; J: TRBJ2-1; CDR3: CASSRVHEQFF; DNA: TGTGCCAGCAGCAGGGTCCACGAGCAGTTCTTC
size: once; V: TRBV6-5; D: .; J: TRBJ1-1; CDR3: CASSRDRQNTEAFF; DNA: TGTGCCAGCAGTCGGGACCGTCAGAACACTGAAGCTTTCTTT
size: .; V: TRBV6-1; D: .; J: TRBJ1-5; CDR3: CASSDRARGLNQPQHF; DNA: TGTGCCAGCAGTGACAGGGCTAGGGGACTCAATCAGCCCCAGCATTTT
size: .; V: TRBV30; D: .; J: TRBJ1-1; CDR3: CAWSDWGGVNTEAFF; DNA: TGTGCCTGGAGTGACTGGGGGGGCGTGAACACTGAAGCTTTCTTT
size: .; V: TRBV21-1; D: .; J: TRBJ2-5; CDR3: CASSNESCRDGAQETQYF; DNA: TGTGCCAGCAGCAACGAATCTTGCCGGGATGGGGCACAAGAGACCCAGTACTTC
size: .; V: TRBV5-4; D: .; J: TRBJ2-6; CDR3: CASSKPGGSLNSGANVLTF; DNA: TGTGCCAGCAGCAAACCGGGTGGGTCGTTGAACTCTGGGGCCAACGTCCTGACTTTC
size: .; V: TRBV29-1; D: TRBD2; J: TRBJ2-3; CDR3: CSVRTSGSADTQYF; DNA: TGCAGCGTTCGGACTAGCGGGAGCGCAGATACGCAGTATTTT
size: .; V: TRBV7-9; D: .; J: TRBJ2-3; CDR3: CASSLGSPRPSTDTQYF; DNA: TGTGCCAGCAGCTTAGGCTCCCCGCGGCCTAGCACAGATACGCAGTATTTT
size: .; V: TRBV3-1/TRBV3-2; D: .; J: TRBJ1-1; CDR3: CASSQDSAEAFF; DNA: TGTGCCAGCAGCCAAGATTCGGCTGAAGCTTTCTTT
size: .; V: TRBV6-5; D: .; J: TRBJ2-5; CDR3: CASSYERGVQETQYF; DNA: TGTGCCAGCAGTTACGAGAGAGGGGTTCAAGAGACCCAGTACTTC
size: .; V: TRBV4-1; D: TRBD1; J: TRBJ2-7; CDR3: CASSPGTGNYEQYF; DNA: TGCGCCAGCAGCCCCGGGACAGGGAACTACGAGCAGTACTTC
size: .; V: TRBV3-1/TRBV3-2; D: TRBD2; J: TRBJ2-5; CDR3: CASSKGLAGGKETQYF; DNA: TGTGCCAGCAGCAAGGGACTAGCGGGAGGGAAGGAGACCCAGTACTTC
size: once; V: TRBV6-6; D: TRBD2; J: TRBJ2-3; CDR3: CASSRPGLAGGSIKADTQYF; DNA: TGTGCCAGCAGTCGGCCGGGACTAGCGGGAGGGTCCATAAAGGCAGATACGCAGTATTTT
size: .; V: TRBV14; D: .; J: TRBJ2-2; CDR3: CASSQVGELFF; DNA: TGTGCCAGCAGCCAAGTTGGGGAGCTGTTTTTT
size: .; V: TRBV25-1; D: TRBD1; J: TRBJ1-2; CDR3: CASSGTGGNGYTF; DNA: TGTGCCAGCAGTGGGACAGGGGGGAATGGCTACACCTTC
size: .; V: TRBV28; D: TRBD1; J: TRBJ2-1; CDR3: CAISGTEYNEQFF; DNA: TGTGCCATCTCCGGGACAGAATACAATGAGCAGTTCTTC
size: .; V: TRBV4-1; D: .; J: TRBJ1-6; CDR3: CASSQEAAKGSPLHF; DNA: TGCGCCAGCAGCCAAGAAGCGGCAAAAGGATCACCCCTCCACTTT
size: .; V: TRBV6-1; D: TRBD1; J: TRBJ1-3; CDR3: CASNRQGLGNTIYF; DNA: TGTGCCAGCAACCGACAGGGGCTAGGAAACACCATATATTTT
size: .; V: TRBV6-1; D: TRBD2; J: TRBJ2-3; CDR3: CASSESGIGSTDTQYF; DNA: TGTGCCAGCAGTGAAAGCGGGATAGGTAGCACAGATACGCAGTATTTT
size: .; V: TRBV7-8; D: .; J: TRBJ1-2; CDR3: CASSLGVRRGYTF; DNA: TGTGCCAGCAGCTTAGGAGTCCGACGGGGCTACACCTTC
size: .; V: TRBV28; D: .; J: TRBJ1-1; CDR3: CASSPLTWLANTEAFF; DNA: TGTGCCAGCAGTCCCTTGACATGGTTGGCGAACACTGAAGCTTTCTTT
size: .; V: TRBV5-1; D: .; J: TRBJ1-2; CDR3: CASSLAAATSYGYTF; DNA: TGCGCCAGCAGCTTGGCGGCAGCCACCTCGTATGGCTACACCTTC
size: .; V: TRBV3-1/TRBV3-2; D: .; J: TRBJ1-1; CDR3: CASSQWSRGSGTEAFF; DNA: TGTGCCAGCAGCCAATGGTCCAGGGGTTCGGGCACTGAAGCTTTCTTT
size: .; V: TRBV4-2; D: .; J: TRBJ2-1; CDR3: CASSQEGGSLSSYNEQFF; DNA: TGTGCCAGCAGCCAAGAGGGTGGATCGCTAAGCTCCTACAATGAGCAGTTCTTC